The rows below give T cell receptor beta chains drawn from one sample of a study of blood T cell repertoires in COVID-19. Data came from immunoSEQ multiplex PCR; TCRdb stores just in-frame clones and leaves some out. The repertoire holds 250,000 to 350,000 clones, with more than 80% as singletons. The sample was peripheral blood. The receptors originated from a woman aged 30 to 39 with active or convalescent COVID-19. CDR3s include the opening cysteine and the closing phenylalanine or tryptophan. The D gene is left open where the match is weak. Clone size, where shown, is once, few, many, or a class for clones that have expanded.

D gene | J gene | V gene | clone size | CDR3 protein | CDR3 DNA
. | TRBJ2-7 | TRBV5-1 | . | CASSLEGAGHYEQYF | TGCGCCAGCAGCTTGGAGGGAGCGGGCCATTACGAGCAGTACTTC
. | TRBJ1-6 | TRBV7-9 | . | CASSLGQRISNSPLHF | TGTGCCAGCAGCTTAGGGCAGAGGATCTCTAATTCACCCCTCCACTTT
. | TRBJ1-2 | TRBV2 | . | CASTRDSYGYTF | TGTGCCAGCACGAGAGACAGCTATGGCTACACCTTC
TRBD1 | TRBJ2-2 | TRBV28 | . | CASSPIGTGVNTGELFF | TGTGCCAGCAGTCCGATCGGGACAGGGGTGAACACCGGGGAGCTGTTTTTT
. | TRBJ2-3 | TRBV24-1 | . | CATTGAGESTDTQYF | TGTGCCACCACTGGAGCAGGGGAGAGCACAGATACGCAGTATTTT
TRBD2 | TRBJ2-2 | TRBV7-2 | . | CASRRGLAGGYPNTGELFF | TGTGCCAGCAGAAGGGGACTAGCGGGGGGCTACCCGAACACCGGGGAGCTGTTTTTT
. | TRBJ1-2 | TRBV30 | . | CAWSLGAAYGYTF | TGTGCCTGGAGTCTGGGGGCGGCGTATGGCTACACCTTC
. | TRBJ2-2 | TRBV6-6 | . | CASRHLRRDGTGELFF | TGTGCCAGCAGACACCTCCGCAGGGATGGTACCGGGGAGCTGTTTTTT
TRBD1 | TRBJ2-4 | TRBV27 | once | CASSAAPTGHKNIQYF | TGTGCCAGCAGTGCTGCTCCGACAGGGCACAAAAACATTCAGTACTTC
. | TRBJ2-5 | TRBV7-3 | . | CASSLTAPGGPETQYF | TGTGCCAGCAGCTTAACCGCCCCCGGGGGGCCAGAGACCCAGTACTTC
. | TRBJ1-2 | TRBV4-2 | . | CASSQDRTVPSGYTF | TGTGCCAGCAGCCAAGATAGGACAGTACCCTCTGGCTACACCTTC
. | TRBJ1-2 | TRBV4-2 | . | CASSQDAREGYGYTF | TGTGCCAGCAGCCAAGATGCCCGGGAGGGGTATGGCTACACCTTC
. | TRBJ1-1 | TRBV4-3 | few | CASSQDQGTEAFF | TGCGCCAGCAGCCAAGATCAGGGAACTGAAGCTTTCTTT
. | TRBJ1-6 | TRBV19 | . | CASNKIHEGLNSPLHF | TGTGCCAGTAACAAGATTCACGAGGGATTAAATTCACCCCTCCACTTT
. | TRBJ2-3 | TRBV4-3 | . | CASSQSRQTSTDTQYF | TGCGCCAGCAGCCAATCCCGACAAACTAGCACAGATACGCAGTATTTT
TRBD1 | TRBJ1-6 | TRBV6-2/TRBV6-3 | once | CASSSGQGFAAPLHF | TGTGCCAGCAGCTCCGGACAGGGCTTCGCGGCACCCCTCCACTTT
TRBD1 | TRBJ1-6 | TRBV7-8 | . | CASSPSGGSQSNSPLHF | TGTGCCAGCAGCCCATCAGGGGGAAGTCAATCCAATTCACCCCTCCACTTT
. | TRBJ1-2 | TRBV6-2/TRBV6-3 | . | CASSPDRNYGYTF | TGTGCCAGCAGCCCAGACAGGAACTATGGCTACACCTTC
. | TRBJ1-1 | TRBV18 | . | CASSLHRDTEAFF | TGTGCCAGCTCACTCCACCGGGACACTGAAGCTTTCTTT
TRBD2 | TRBJ2-3 | TRBV4-3 | . | CASSQARSAGGLGADTQYF | TGCGCCAGCAGCCAAGCGCGTTCGGCGGGGGGGCTTGGGGCAGATACGCAGTATTTT
. | TRBJ2-3 | TRBV29-1 | once | CSGGLSTDTQYF | TGCAGCGGAGGACTGAGCACAGATACGCAGTATTTT
TRBD1 | TRBJ1-2 | TRBV23-1 | . | CASSQRDSIYGYTF | TGCGCCAGCAGTCAGCGGGACAGCATATATGGCTACACCTTC
TRBD2 | TRBJ2-3 | TRBV6-5 | . | CASSRGQRGTDTQYF | TGTGCCAGCAGCCGGGGCCAGCGGGGTACAGATACGCAGTATTTT
. | TRBJ2-7 | TRBV5-1 | . | CASSLVRGFYEQYF | TGCGCCAGCAGCTTGGTCAGGGGCTTCTACGAGCAGTACTTC
TRBD2 | TRBJ2-7 | TRBV5-8 | . | CASSLGLAKGYEQYF | TGTGCCAGCAGCTTAGGACTAGCGAAAGGCTACGAGCAGTACTTC
. | TRBJ1-2 | TRBV25-1 | . | CASVGRGYGYTF | TGTGCCAGCGTCGGCAGGGGTTATGGCTACACCTTC
TRBD1 | TRBJ2-7 | TRBV27 | . | CASSRTGRREQYF | TGTGCCAGCTCCCGGACAGGGAGGAGGGAGCAGTACTTC
. | TRBJ2-1 | TRBV5-1 | . | CASSLVGGSVYNEQFF | TGCGCCAGCAGCTTGGTCGGCGGGTCAGTCTACAATGAGCAGTTCTTC
TRBD2 | TRBJ2-6 | TRBV29-1 | . | CSVSSGGPSGANVLTF | TGCAGCGTTTCTAGCGGGGGGCCCTCTGGGGCCAACGTCCTGACTTTC
. | TRBJ2-7 | TRBV4-1 | . | CASSQDSGVGEQYF | TGCGCCAGCAGCCAAGATTCGGGGGTAGGCGAGCAGTACTTC
TRBD2 | TRBJ2-7 | TRBV4-3 | . | CASSQTSGGVYEQYF | TGCGCCAGCAGCCAAACAAGCGGGGGAGTCTACGAGCAGTACTTC
TRBD2 | TRBJ2-7 | TRBV13 | . | CASSLDGGAGYEQYF | TGTGCCAGCAGCTTAGACGGGGGGGCCGGGTACGAGCAGTACTTC
TRBD1 | TRBJ1-4 | TRBV29-1 | . | CSFRDRVNEKLFF | TGCAGCTTCCGAGACAGGGTTAATGAAAAACTGTTTTTT
. | TRBJ2-3 | TRBV10-3 | . | CAISRGSSSTDTQYF | TGTGCCATCTCGAGGGGGAGCTCTAGCACAGATACGCAGTATTTT
. | TRBJ1-2 | TRBV20-1 | . | CSASTGSGYGYTF | TGCAGTGCTAGTACAGGGTCTGGGTATGGCTACACCTTC
. | TRBJ2-5 | TRBV6-2/TRBV6-3 | many | CASSYSGPQETQYF | TGTGCCAGCAGTTACTCGGGGCCCCAAGAGACCCAGTACTTC
TRBD1 | TRBJ1-3 | TRBV11-2 | . | CASSLFSGTAGNTIYF | TGTGCCAGCAGCTTATTTAGCGGGACAGCTGGAAACACCATATATTTT
. | TRBJ1-1 | TRBV6-2/TRBV6-3 | . | CASSPNRNTEAFF | TGTGCCAGCAGCCCCAACAGGAACACTGAAGCTTTCTTT
. | TRBJ1-1 | TRBV28 | . | CASSLLQGGRTEAFF | TGTGCCAGCAGTTTATTGCAGGGTGGGAGGACTGAAGCTTTCTTT
. | TRBJ1-2 | TRBV18 | . | CASSPVEINYGYTF | TGTGCCAGCTCACCAGTAGAGATTAACTATGGCTACACCTTC
TRBD1 | TRBJ1-1 | TRBV27 | once | CASSWTGGNTEAFF | TGTGCCAGCAGTTGGACAGGGGGCAACACTGAAGCTTTCTTT
TRBD1 | TRBJ1-1 | TRBV7-9 | . | CASSFPRDRGRGEAFF | TGTGCCAGCAGCTTCCCACGGGACAGGGGTCGAGGTGAAGCTTTCTTT
TRBD1 | TRBJ2-1 | TRBV5-1 | . | CASSLRGSTYNEQFF | TGCGCCAGCAGCCTCAGGGGGTCGACCTACAATGAGCAGTTCTTC
TRBD1 | TRBJ1-2 | TRBV7-2 | few | CASSSQQGSYGYTF | TGTGCCAGCAGCTCCCAACAGGGGTCCTATGGCTACACCTTC
. | TRBJ1-2 | TRBV7-3 | . | CASSLNAGQRGYTF | TGTGCCAGCAGCTTAAATGCTGGTCAGCGAGGCTACACCTTC
. | TRBJ1-6 | TRBV6-4 | . | CASSEKGDNSPLHF | TGTGCCAGCAGTGAAAAAGGGGATAATTCACCCCTCCACTTT
. | TRBJ2-1 | TRBV11-3 | . | CASSTGFRNEQFF | TGTGCCAGCAGCACCGGGTTCCGCAATGAGCAGTTCTTC
. | TRBJ1-4 | TRBV18 | . | CASSPRRQGTNEKLFF | TGTGCCAGCTCACCACGGCGGCAGGGGACTAATGAAAAACTGTTTTTT
. | TRBJ1-5 | TRBV19 | . | CASSIGHSNQPQHF | TGTGCCAGTAGTATAGGGCACAGCAATCAGCCCCAGCATTTT
. | TRBJ2-1 | TRBV5-6 | . | CASSQGGLDYEQFF | TGTGCCAGCAGCCAGGGGGGACTAGATTATGAGCAGTTCTTC
. | TRBJ1-6 | TRBV30 | . | CAWSPQGIGSPLHF | TGTGCCTGGAGTCCCCAGGGGATAGGATCACCCCTCCACTTT